Sequencing of this T cell receptor (beta chain) was carried out in a study of T-cell reconstitution after alpha-beta-depleted transplantation in children. This clonotype was counted a few times. With 2 bases clipped from V and 6 bases from J, the junction kept 9 bases outside the gene matches. This CDR3 is 16 amino acids long. Germline-derived CDR1 and CDR2 are SEHNR and FQNEAQ (reference sequence). For TCRbeta, the library was prepared with unique molecular identifiers. Using its own MiXCR run on the PCR reads, TCRdb lists one record per CDR3 protein. The sample includes roughly 500,000 distinct CDR3 sequences, around 16% seen only once; the top ten take 3.3%.

This rearrangement joins TRBV7-9 to TRBJ2-2; 7 nucleotides agree with TRBD2. This specimen consisted of PBMCs from the stem cell graft donor, obtained from the stem cell graft. The source of this sequence is a human donor who donated a stem cell graft to a child with acute lymphoblastic leukemia. The CDR3 reads CASSLTAGVDPGELFF. CDR3 sequence (DNA): TGTGCCAGCAGCTTAACGGCGGGAGTGGACCCCGGGGAGCTGTTTTTT.